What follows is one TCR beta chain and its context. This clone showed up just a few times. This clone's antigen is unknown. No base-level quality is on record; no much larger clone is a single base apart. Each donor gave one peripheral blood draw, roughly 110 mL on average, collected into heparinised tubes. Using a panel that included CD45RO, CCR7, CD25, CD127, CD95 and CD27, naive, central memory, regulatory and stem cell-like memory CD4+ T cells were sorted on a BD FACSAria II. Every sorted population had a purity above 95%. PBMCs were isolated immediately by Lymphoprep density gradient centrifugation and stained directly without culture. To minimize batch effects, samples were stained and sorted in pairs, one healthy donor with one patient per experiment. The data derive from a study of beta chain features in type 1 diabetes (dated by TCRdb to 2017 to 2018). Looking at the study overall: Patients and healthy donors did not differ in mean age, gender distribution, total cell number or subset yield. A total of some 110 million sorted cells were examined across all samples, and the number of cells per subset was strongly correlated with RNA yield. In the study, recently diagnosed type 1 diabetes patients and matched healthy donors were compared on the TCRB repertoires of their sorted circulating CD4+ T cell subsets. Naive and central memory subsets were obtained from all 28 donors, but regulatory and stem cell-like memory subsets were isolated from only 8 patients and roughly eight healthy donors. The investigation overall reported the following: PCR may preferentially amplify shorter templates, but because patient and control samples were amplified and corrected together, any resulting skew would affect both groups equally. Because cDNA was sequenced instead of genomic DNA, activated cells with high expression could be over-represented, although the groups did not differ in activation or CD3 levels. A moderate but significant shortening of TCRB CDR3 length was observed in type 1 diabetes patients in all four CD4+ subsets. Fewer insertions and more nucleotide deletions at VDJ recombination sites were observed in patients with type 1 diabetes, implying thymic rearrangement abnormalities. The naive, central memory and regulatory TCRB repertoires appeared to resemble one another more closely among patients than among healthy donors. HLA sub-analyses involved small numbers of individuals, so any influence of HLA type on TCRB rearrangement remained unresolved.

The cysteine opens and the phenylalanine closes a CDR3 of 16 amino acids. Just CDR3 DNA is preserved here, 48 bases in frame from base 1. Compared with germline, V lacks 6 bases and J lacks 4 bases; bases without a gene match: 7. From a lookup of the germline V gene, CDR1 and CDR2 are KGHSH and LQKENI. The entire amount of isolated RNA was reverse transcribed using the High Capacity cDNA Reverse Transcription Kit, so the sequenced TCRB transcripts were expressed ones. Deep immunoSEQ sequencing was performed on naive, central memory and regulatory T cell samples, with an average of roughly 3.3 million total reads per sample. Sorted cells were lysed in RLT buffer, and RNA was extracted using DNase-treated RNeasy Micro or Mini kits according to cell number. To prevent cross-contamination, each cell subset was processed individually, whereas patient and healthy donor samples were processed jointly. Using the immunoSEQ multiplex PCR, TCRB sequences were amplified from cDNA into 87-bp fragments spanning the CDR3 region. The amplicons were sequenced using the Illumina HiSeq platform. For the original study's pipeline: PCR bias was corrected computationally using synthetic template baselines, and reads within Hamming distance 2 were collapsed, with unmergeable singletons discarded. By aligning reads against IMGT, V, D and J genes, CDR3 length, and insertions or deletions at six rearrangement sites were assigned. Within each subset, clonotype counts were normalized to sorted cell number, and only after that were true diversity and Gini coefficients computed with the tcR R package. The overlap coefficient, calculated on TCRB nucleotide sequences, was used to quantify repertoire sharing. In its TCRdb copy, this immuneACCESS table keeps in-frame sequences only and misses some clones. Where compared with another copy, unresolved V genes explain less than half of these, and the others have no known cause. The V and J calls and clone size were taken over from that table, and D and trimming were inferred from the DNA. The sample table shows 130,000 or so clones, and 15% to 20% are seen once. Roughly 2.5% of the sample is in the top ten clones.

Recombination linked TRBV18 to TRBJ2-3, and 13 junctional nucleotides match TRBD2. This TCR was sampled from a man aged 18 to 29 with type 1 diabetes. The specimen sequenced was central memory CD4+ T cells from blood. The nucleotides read TGTGCCAGCTCGCGGACTAGCGGGAGATCGGCAGATACGCAGTATTTT. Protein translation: CASSRTSGRSADTQYF.